This T cell receptor (beta chain) was captured in a study of T cell responses to AZD1222 COVID-19 vaccine. Study-wide points: At baseline, seropositivity was found in only 5 to 7 AZD1222 recipients. Spike-wide vaccine-associated CD4 TCRs dominated at 160-218 and 743-854. Possibly, clonal diversity was underestimated; donors were largely white British and included more females.

Recipients boosted at about 4 weeks or about 12 weeks are pooled. TCRdb's copy holds only in-frame clones and misses some; the assay was immunoSEQ multiplex PCR. Of more than 150,000 clones listed, around 94% are singletons. Comment on this clone: The antigen is not known.

The CDR3 has 17 residues. Germline V gene sequence: CDR1 SGHVS, CDR2 FQNEAQ. V trimming: 1 base; J trimming: 5 bases; junction bases outside the gene matches: 8. The TCR sequence derives from an adult who received the AZD1222 COVID-19 vaccine. This sequence joins TRBV7-8 and TRBJ2-5, with TRBD1 matching over 12 bases. Sequencing was performed on peripheral blood, taken 28 days after the second AZD1222 dose. CDR3 bases: TGTGCCAGCAGCTTAGATAAGGGACAGGGGGCCAGGGAGACCCAGTACTTC. Translation gives CASSLDKGQGARETQYF.